The clone carrying this T cell receptor beta chain was found many times. No antigen is known for it. This sample is part of a study of T cell repertoires in cytomegalovirus infection. In the study overall: Recently identified HLA-C-restricted and well-studied HLA-B-restricted CMV epitopes were used. CMV infection and matching HLA type were both indicated by public TCR beta signatures.

TCRdb analysed the reads with MiXCR anew, one entry per CDR3 protein. The table records roughly 800,000 distinct CDR3 sequences, about 29% of them present only once. Study results and limitations: HLA-C-restricted CMV-specific TCR beta clonotypes were dominant in the ex vivo response. Summed frequency of shared TCR beta families picked out CMV carriers who also had the relevant HLA.

This sample comprised cultured CD8+ T cells from PBMCs, obtained from culture after CMV antigen stimulation. This TCR came from a human donor in good health (CMV status not recorded). Some clones in this sample may be carry-over from other donors' samples.

The CDR3 spells CASSPIILNTEAFF. The CDR3 DNA sequence: TGTGCCAGCAGCCCAATAATCCTGAACACTGAAGCTTTCTTT. V is TRBV7-8 and J is TRBJ1-1; no firm D call. V lost 5 bases to trimming and J lost 0 bases, with 10 bases between them. Germline V gene lookup returns CDR1 SGHVS and CDR2 FQNEAQ. The CDR3 is made up of 14 amino acids.